Below, 21 T cell receptor beta chains from the same sample are listed, as sequenced in a study of neurological immune-mediated disorders. MiXCR, applied by TCRdb to the 5' RACE reads, yields one record per CDR3 protein. This table has 20,000 to 30,000 distinct CDR3 sequences, more than 2% appearing once. The sample was PBMCs. The source of these receptors is a woman aged 45-60 years with multiple sclerosis.

This clonotype has ten or more counts. This sequence joins TRBV19 and TRBJ2-7, with 7 bases identical to TRBD2. The CDR3 is 15 amino acids. Trimming cost V 1 base and J 0 bases; bases outside gene matches: 3. Germline V lookup: CDR1 LNHDA, CDR2 SQIVND (reference sequence). Here the CDR3 reads CASSIASGFSYEQYF. Written as DNA, the CDR3 is TGTGCCAGTAGTATAGCTAGCGGCTTCTCCTACGAGCAGTACTTC.

This clonotype is labeled medium-sized. The V gene is TRBV20-1, the J gene TRBJ2-5; no clear D. V gave up 5 bases and J gave up 7 bases, with 17 bases separating them. CDR1 is DFQATT, CDR2 SNEGSKA, per germline (reference sequence). The CDR3 extends over 13 amino acids. Here the CDR3 DNA reads TGCAGTGCTGGGGTTATGGCCCTGAGGACCCAGTACTTC. This sequence encodes CSAGVMALRTQYF.

The table lists this clonotype with many counts. The rearrangement joins TRBV27 to TRBJ2-2; TRBD1 matches at 8 bases. Germline assignment: CDR1 MNHEY and CDR2 SMNVEV (reference sequence). The junction had 0 bases not matched to a gene; V was cut back by 6 bases and J by 3 bases. The CDR3 runs to 13 residues. CDR3 nucleotide sequence: TGTGCCAGCAGGACAGGGGACACCGGGGAGCTGTTTTTT. It yields the protein CASRTGDTGELFF.

This clonotype has at least ten counts. The V and J genes are TRBV12-3 or TRBV12-4 and TRBJ1-3; D is undetermined. The CDR3 consists of 13 residues. V was shortened by 6 bases and J by 2 bases, with 8 bases between the two germline ends. CDR3: CASSRIAGNTIYF. CDR3 DNA: TGTGCCAGCAGCCGAATCGCTGGAAACACCATATATTTT.

This clonotype rates as medium-sized (0.01 to 0.1%). The J gene is TRBJ2-2, the V gene TRBV20-1, with TRBD2 matching over 7 bases. Germline V gene lookup returns CDR1 DFQATT and CDR2 SNEGSKA (reference sequence). The CDR3 is 14 amino acids. J was trimmed by 6 bases and V by 6 bases; bases with no gene match: 10. In DNA, the CDR3 is TGCAGTGCCCCCGGGTCCCGGGGGGCCGGGGAGCTGTTTTTT. It is translated as CSAPGSRGAGELFF.

This clonotype has at least ten counts. V usage is TRBV7-6 and J usage is TRBJ2-3; 11 bases are shared with TRBD2. J gave up 0 bases and V 5 bases, and 13 bases lay outside the gene matches. CDR3 length equals 19 residues. CDR1 is SGHVS and CDR2 is FNYEAQ in the germline V gene. Written as DNA, the CDR3 is TGTGCCAGCAGCCCCGGGGGGACTAGCGGACTATCTAGCACAGATACGCAGTATTTT. This gives the protein CASSPGGTSGLSSTDTQYF.

Ten or more counts support this clonotype. The V call is TRBV20-1, the J call TRBJ2-7, with 9 bases identical to TRBD1. Germline V gene data show CDR1 as DFQATT and CDR2 as SNEGSKA (reference sequence). V shed 3 bases and J 0 bases; nucleotides not matched to a gene: 3. The CDR3 has 14 amino acids. CDR3 DNA sequence: TGCAGTGCTAGGGGGACAGGGAGCTCCTACGAGCAGTACTTC. This translates into CSARGTGSSYEQYF.

This clonotype was counted ten times or more. The CDR3 DNA reads as TGTGCCAGCAGCGTAGGAACGGGGGAGGGAAAACTGTTTTTT. It is translated as CASSVGTGEGKLFF. The chain employs TRBV9 and TRBJ1-4; D may be TRBD1 (5 bases). CDR3 length: 14 amino acids. V gave up 0 bases and J gave up 10 bases, with 13 bases separating them. The germline V gene encodes CDR1 SGDLS and CDR2 YYNGEE.

This clonotype was found a few times. CDR3 in DNA: TGTGCCAGCAGCCCACTTTCCAGCGGGAACACCGGGGAGCTGTTTTTT. Protein product: CASSPLSSGNTGELFF. The rearrangement uses TRBV7-8 and TRBJ2-2, with a tentative D call TRBD2 (5 bases). The CDR3 is made up of 16 amino acids. Germline V gene lookup returns CDR1 SGHVS and CDR2 FQNEAQ. V was clipped by 5 bases and J by 1 base, with 14 bases between them.

The V gene is TRBV20-1, the J gene TRBJ2-7, with D possibly being TRBD1 (5 bases). CDR3 size: 14 residues. CDR1 is DFQATT, CDR2 SNEGSKA, per germline (reference sequence). V was shortened by 5 bases and J by 1 base, with 15 bases between the two germline ends. CDR3 bases: TGCAGTGCTCCCTCCAAGGGGTCTTCCTACGAGCAGTACTTC. It yields the protein CSAPSKGSSYEQYF.

This clonotype was observed at least ten times. This may be a read error: a much more frequent sequence differs by one nucleotide. The chain combines TRBV5-5 with TRBJ2-6; D may be TRBD1 (5 bases). Germline values: CDR1 SGHKS, CDR2 YYEKEE (reference sequence). This CDR3 region has 14 residues. CDR3 nucleotide sequence: TGTGCCAGCAGCTTCAGCTCTGGGGCCAAAGTCCTGACTTTC. This gives the protein CASSFSSGAKVLTF.

This clonotype was observed at least ten times. The chain combines TRBV14 with TRBJ2-7; the D gene could be TRBD1 or TRBD2 (5 bases each). Germline CDR1 SGHDN, CDR2 FVKESK. The CDR3 runs 14 residues. V lost 0 bases and J lost 8, with 14 bases in between. As DNA, the CDR3 is TGTGCCAGCAGCCAAGACGGGACCTCTCCGAAGCAGTACTTC. It yields the protein CASSQDGTSPKQYF.

In this sample, this clonotype turned up a few times. The chain employs TRBV7-2 and TRBJ2-7, with D unclear. Germline V gene lookup returns CDR1 SGHTA and CDR2 FQGNSA. CDR3 size: 11 residues. The V end lost 3 bases, the J end lost 9 bases, and 9 bases lay between the germline ends. DNA for the CDR3: TGTGCCAGCAGCTTCGACTCGGGGCAGTACTTC. This sequence encodes CASSFDSGQYF.

This clonotype was detected many times. The rearrangement links TRBV20-1 to TRBJ2-5; possible D gene TRBD1, 6 bases. The ends were cut back, 3 bases at V and 5 bases at J, with 13 bases in the middle. Per the germline V gene, CDR1 is DFQATT and CDR2 is SNEGSKA (reference sequence). The CDR3 is 13 amino acids. The DNA for the CDR3 is TGCAGTGCTAGGACAGGACCTTGGGAGACCCAGTACTTC. It yields the protein CSARTGPWETQYF.

This clonotype was observed many times. The genes are TRBV20-1 and TRBJ1-5; maybe TRBD1 (6 bases). The V end lost 7 bases, the J end lost 3 bases, and 13 bases lay between the germline ends. The CDR3 has 13 amino acids. Germline CDR1 and CDR2: DFQATT and SNEGSKA (reference sequence). CDR3 DNA: TGCAGTGTTCAAACAGGGTTCAATCAGCCCCAGCATTTT. It is translated as CSVQTGFNQPQHF.

This clonotype occurred many times. The rearrangement uses TRBV7-2 and TRBJ2-7, with 14 positions matching TRBD2. The CDR3 totals 17 residues. CDR1 SGHTA and CDR2 FQGNSA come from the germline V gene. V lost 5 bases, J lost 2 bases, and 8 bases stayed unmatched. The CDR3 reads CASSLGLAGARPYEQYF. The CDR3 nucleotides are TGTGCCAGCAGCCTGGGACTAGCGGGAGCACGCCCCTACGAGCAGTACTTC.

This clonotype was detected many times. The chain uses TRBV20-1 and TRBJ2-3; 13 bases fit TRBD2. Trimming took 6 bases from V and 0 from J; bases not matched to a gene: 9. The CDR3 is made up of 17 amino acids. Germline V gives CDR1 DFQATT, CDR2 SNEGSKA (reference sequence). CDR3 sequence: CSAYLGTSGVSTDTQYF. CDR3 bases: TGCAGTGCCTACCTAGGGACTAGCGGGGTTAGCACAGATACGCAGTATTTT.

This clonotype was found many times. The chain uses TRBV5-1 and TRBJ2-2; 9 nucleotides agree with TRBD1. The CDR3 has 15 amino acids. The V gene end was trimmed by 0 bases and the J gene end by 7 bases; junction bases not matched to a gene: 4. Looked up from germline, CDR1 is SGHRS and CDR2 is YFSETQ. CDR3 in DNA: TGCGCCAGCAGCTTGGACAGGGGGCAAAACGGGGAGCTGTTTTTT. Translation gives CASSLDRGQNGELFF.

Ten or more counts support this clonotype. The CDR3 reads CASSLKNPGELFF. DNA for the CDR3: TGTGCCAGCAGCTTAAAGAATCCCGGGGAGCTGTTTTTT. This sequence joins TRBV11-2 and TRBJ2-2; D remains ambiguous. With 2 bases removed from V and 6 bases from J, the gap between germline ends came to 7 bases. Germline V CDR1 and CDR2: SGHAT, FQNNGV. CDR3 length: 13 amino acids. Together with reference TRBV11-2 and TRBJ2-2, the CDR3 gives the full variable domain: EAGVAQSPRYKIIEKRQSVAFWCNPISGHATLYWYQQILGQGPKLLIQFQNNGVVDDSQLPKDRFSAERLKGVDSTLKIQPAKLEDSAVYLCASSLKNPGELFFGEGSRLTVL.

The sample holds many counts of this clonotype. The chain carries TRBV18 and TRBJ2-6; D uncertain. This CDR3 contains 13 residues. Germline V gene sequence: CDR1 KGHSH, CDR2 LQKENI. V lost 3 bases, J lost 4 bases, and 4 bases lay in between. CDR3 coding DNA: TGTGCCAGCTCACCGGGAGGGGCCAACGTCCTGACTTTC. Its translation: CASSPGGANVLTF.

This clonotype was counted between two and nine times. V is TRBV5-1 and J is TRBJ2-7; the D is unclear. V gave up 0 bases and J gave up 2 bases, with 6 bases separating them. Germline loops: CDR1 SGHRS, CDR2 YFSETQ. The CDR3 spans 13 residues. CDR3 nucleotide sequence: TGCGCCAGCAGCTTGGACTTAACCTACGAGCAGTACTTC. Its protein product is CASSLDLTYEQYF.